This TCR beta chain is from a study of cytomegalovirus exposure and HLA in healthy donors. Germline CDR1 reads LNHDA; CDR2 reads SQIVND (reference sequence). The ends were cut back, 3 bases at V and 1 base at J, with 17 bases in the middle. The CDR3 is 17 residues long. The primer mix had 60 Vbeta and 13 Jbeta primers. Only in-frame clones appear in the TCRdb table, and some are missing; sequencing was by immunoSEQ multiplex PCR. The sample contains 80,000 to 95,000 clones, 84% of which appear only once. Findings of the study overall: A further, later analysis showed that HLA-associated TCR beta chains (compared with equally common others) were more clonally expanded. Across donors, most TCRs were seen rarely, yet some public ones were widespread. A later look showed TCR association rates differing by HLA locus, highest for DRB1 and lowest for HLA-C.

To note about this clone: Its matching antigen is unknown.

The rearrangement joins TRBV19 to TRBJ2-3; D possibly corresponds to TRBD1 (6 bases). The receptor comes from a woman younger than 30 in good health and CMV-seropositive. Sequencing was carried out using PBMCs. CDR3 amino acids: CASSIDRTALGTDTQYF. The CDR3 nucleotides are TGTGCCAGTAGTATTGATAGGACAGCTCTTGGCACAGATACGCAGTATTTT. Based on the CDR3 plus reference TRBV19 and TRBJ2-3, the full variable domain is DGGITQSPKYLFRKEGQNVTLSCEQNLNHDAMYWYRQDPGQGLRLIYYSQIVNDFQKGDIAEGYSVSREKKESFPLTVTSAQKNPTAFYLCASSIDRTALGTDTQYFGPGTRLTVL.